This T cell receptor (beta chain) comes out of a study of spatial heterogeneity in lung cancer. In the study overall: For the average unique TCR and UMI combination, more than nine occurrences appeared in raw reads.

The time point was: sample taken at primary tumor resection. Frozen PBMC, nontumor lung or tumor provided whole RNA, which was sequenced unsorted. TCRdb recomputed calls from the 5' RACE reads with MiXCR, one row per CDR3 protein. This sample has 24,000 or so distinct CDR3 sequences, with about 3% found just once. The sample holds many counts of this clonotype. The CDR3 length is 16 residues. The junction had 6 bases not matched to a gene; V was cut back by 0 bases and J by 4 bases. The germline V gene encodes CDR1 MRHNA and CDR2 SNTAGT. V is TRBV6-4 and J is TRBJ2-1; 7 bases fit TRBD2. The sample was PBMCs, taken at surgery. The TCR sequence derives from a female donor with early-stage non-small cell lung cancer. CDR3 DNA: TGTGCCAGCAGTGACTCTCTCGCGGGAGATTACAATGAGCAGTTCTTC. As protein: CASSDSLAGDYNEQFF.